The 30 T cell receptor beta chains below all came from one sample that was sequenced in a study of CD8 T cells in Susac syndrome. Random hexamers primed reverse transcription of about 0.45 to 1 ug RNA. TCRdb ran MiXCR on the immunoSEQ multiplex PCR reads and lists one entry per CDR3 protein. Found here are hundreds of thousands of distinct CDR3 sequences, 75% to 90% of them singletons; the top ten hold about 0.17%. The source material was CD8+ T cells from PBMCs. The receptors shown here come from a human donor with multiple sclerosis.

The rearrangement joins TRBV6-2 or TRBV6-3 to TRBJ2-3; unclear D gene. This CDR3 has 14 amino acids. Germline values: CDR1 MNHEY, CDR2 SVGEGT. The V gene lost 5 bases and the J gene lost 0 bases, with 9 bases spanning the gap. CDR3 protein: CASSPSASTDTQYF. Here the CDR3 DNA reads TGTGCCAGCAGTCCCTCTGCAAGCACAGATACGCAGTATTTT.

This clonotype is a singleton in its sample. The rearrangement links TRBV28 to TRBJ2-1; TRBD1 or TRBD2 may be the D gene (5 bases each). With 1 base removed from V and 10 bases from J, the gap between germline ends came to 14 bases. The CDR3 has 14 residues. The germline V gene encodes CDR1 MDHEN and CDR2 SYDVKM. The CDR3 is CASSLLRDPREQFF. The CDR3 DNA reads TGTGCCAGCAGTTTATTGAGGGACCCACGGGAGCAGTTCTTC. Complete variable domain (other parts from reference TRBV28 and TRBJ2-1): DVKVTQSSRYLVKRTGEKVFLECVQDMDHENMFWYRQDPGLGLRLIYFSYDVKMKEKGDIPEGYSVSREKKERFSLILESASTNQTSMYLCASSLLRDPREQFFGPGTRLTVL.

The gene calls are TRBV6-1 and TRBJ2-1; D ambiguous. The germline V gene has CDR1 MNHNS and CDR2 SASEGT. The CDR3 consists of 16 residues. Trimming stripped 6 bases from V and 4 bases from J, with 19 bases between. CDR3 DNA sequence: TGTGCCAGCAGCCGAGACACGTCGATGATTTACAATGAGCAGTTCTTC. Translation gives CASSRDTSMIYNEQFF.

This clonotype was seen once. The V and J genes are TRBV7-6 and TRBJ1-5; D is undetermined. The CDR3 has 16 residues. Between the trimmed V and J ends, which lost 6 bases and 2 bases, there was a span of 17 bases. Germline V gene lookup returns CDR1 SGHVS and CDR2 FNYEAQ. This CDR3 is CASSAGSLLGNQPQHF. For the CDR3, the DNA is TGTGCCAGCAGTGCCGGGAGTCTTCTAGGCAATCAGCCCCAGCATTTT. Together with reference TRBV7-6 and TRBJ1-5, the CDR3 gives the full variable domain: GAGVSQSPRYKVTKRGQDVALRCDPISGHVSLYWYRQALGQGPEFLTYFNYEAQQDKSGLPNDRFSAERPEGSISTLTIQRTEQRDSAMYRCASSAGSLLGNQPQHFGDGTRLSIL.

The chain couples TRBV4-3 to TRBJ2-5, with TRBD2 matching 9 bases. Per germline, CDR1 LGHNA and CDR2 YSLEER. V dropped 2 bases and J dropped 4; count of bases not matched to a gene: 11. This CDR3 comprises 17 residues. Here the CDR3 reads CASSQSMAGGRGETQYF. Here the CDR3 DNA reads TGCGCCAGCAGCCAAAGCATGGCGGGGGGGAGAGGAGAGACCCAGTACTTC.

This clonotype was detected only once. The chain couples TRBV4-2 to TRBJ2-7, with 7 bases that match TRBD2. Trimming at V came to 1 base and at J to 4 bases, leaving 10 bases not matched to a gene. The V gene's germline CDR1 is LGHNA and CDR2 YNFKEQ. This CDR3 has 16 residues. The CDR3 loop reads CASSQVGGSYEYEQYF. The CDR3 DNA reads as TGTGCCAGCAGCCAAGTGGGCGGGAGTTACGAGTACGAGCAGTACTTC.

In its sample, this clonotype was seen once. CDR3 residues: CSVVVGLGTGELFF. Here the CDR3 DNA reads TGCAGCGTTGTAGTTGGTCTAGGCACCGGGGAGCTGTTTTTT. The chain joins TRBV29-1 to TRBJ2-2; D is unclear. Germline V CDR1 and CDR2: SQVTM, ANQGSEA. V was cut by 4 bases and J by 4 bases, with 13 bases left in between. CDR3 length: 14 amino acids.

This rearrangement joins TRBV6-4 to TRBJ2-1; D may be TRBD1 or TRBD2 (5 bases each). Germline lookup yields CDR1 MRHNA and CDR2 SNTAGT. V lost 5 bases, J lost 7 bases, and 18 bases lay in between. The CDR3 spans 15 residues. CDR3 DNA: TGTGCCAGCAGTCCCAGCAGGGATGGGGGAAATGAGCAGTTCTTC. Protein product: CASSPSRDGGNEQFF.

This clonotype occurred once. The gene calls are TRBV27 and TRBJ2-7; perhaps TRBD2 as D (5 bases). CDR3 size: 14 residues. Between the trimmed V and J ends, which lost 3 bases and 4 bases, there was a span of 13 bases. Germline V lookup: CDR1 MNHEY, CDR2 SMNVEV (reference sequence). For the CDR3, the DNA is TGTGCCAGCAGTTTCCTAGCAAGTCGGTACGAGCAGTACTTC. It translates to CASSFLASRYEQYF.

The chain employs TRBV6-2 or TRBV6-3 and TRBJ1-2; perhaps TRBD1 as D (6 bases). CDR3 length: 15 residues. V lost 8 bases and J 3 bases, leaving 19 bases between the germline ends. In germline, CDR1 is MNHEY, CDR2 SVGEGT. CDR3 residues: CASGSEGVTDYGYTF. The CDR3 coding sequence is TGTGCCAGCGGCTCGGAGGGGGTAACGGACTATGGCTACACCTTC.

This chain uses TRBV20-1 with TRBJ2-7; TRBD2 aligns across 15 bases. The CDR3 contains 22 residues. After removal of 5 bases from V and 2 bases from J, the junction contained 25 bases not matched to a gene. CDR1 and CDR2 (germline): DFQATT, SNEGSKA (reference sequence). This chain's CDR3 is CSAPITIEWTSGRAGDTYEQYF. As DNA, the CDR3 is TGCAGTGCTCCCATAACTATAGAATGGACTAGCGGGAGGGCCGGAGACACCTACGAGCAGTACTTC.

The chain joins TRBV20-1 to TRBJ2-1; D is unclear. The CDR3 sequence is 12 residues long. V lost 3 bases and J 10 bases, leaving 13 bases between the germline ends. Germline CDR1 and CDR2: DFQATT and SNEGSKA (reference sequence). The CDR3 coding sequence is TGCAGTGCTAGGGTCAAAGTGACCGAGCAGTTCTTC. Translating it yields CSARVKVTEQFF.

The CDR3 here is CASSQRQGREQYF. As DNA, the CDR3 is TGCGCCAGCAGCCAGAGACAGGGGAGAGAGCAGTACTTC. V usage is TRBV4-3 and J usage is TRBJ2-7; TRBD1 matches 8 bases. The CDR3 contains 13 residues. Germline lookup yields CDR1 LGHNA and CDR2 YSLEER. J lost 7 bases, V lost 3 bases, and 5 bases had no gene match.

The chain uses TRBV2 and TRBJ2-3; TRBD1 aligns across 8 bases. The CDR3 totals 13 residues. J lost 3 bases, V lost 10 bases, and 6 bases had no gene match. Germline V lookup: CDR1 SNHLY, CDR2 FYNNEI. The CDR3 loop reads CATLGQGTDTQYF. The DNA of the CDR3 is TGTGCCACCCTTGGACAGGGAACAGATACGCAGTATTTT.

The gene calls are TRBV20-1 and TRBJ1-5; a possible D gene is TRBD1 (5 bases). Germline loops: CDR1 DFQATT, CDR2 SNEGSKA (reference sequence). The CDR3 runs 12 residues. V lost 4 bases and J lost 8, with 12 bases in between. CDR3 region: CSAKDKWKPQHF. For the CDR3, the DNA is TGCAGTGCTAAGGACAAATGGAAGCCCCAGCATTTT.

In its sample, this clonotype was seen once. This chain joins TRBV7-9 and TRBJ2-3; 10 nucleotides line up with TRBD1. The CDR3 spans 12 residues. CDR1 and CDR2 (germline): SEHNR, FQNEAQ (reference sequence). V lost 1 base to trimming and J lost 12 bases; unmatched junction nucleotides: 1. For the CDR3, the DNA is TGTGCCAGCAGCTTAGGACAGGGGGCACAGTATTTT. It codes for CASSLGQGAQYF.

The chain joins TRBV27 to TRBJ2-7; 9 bases fit TRBD1. This CDR3 region has 14 residues. The germline CDR1 and CDR2 sequences are MNHEY and SMNVEV (reference sequence). V trimming: 6 bases; J trimming: 5 bases; junction bases outside the gene matches: 8. CDR3 nucleotide sequence: TGTGCCAGCAGCTCACAGGGGGCGTTCAACGAGCAGTACTTC. This translates into CASSSQGAFNEQYF.

The chain employs TRBV4-3 and TRBJ2-1, with D unresolved. In germline, CDR1 is LGHNA, CDR2 YSLEER. Trimming pared 0 bases from V and 6 bases from J, leaving 3 bases between. The CDR3 length is 12 residues. The CDR3 sequence: CASSQDGNEQFF. CDR3 in DNA: TGCGCCAGCAGCCAAGATGGCAATGAGCAGTTCTTC.

The rearrangement joins TRBV18 to TRBJ2-2; 9 nucleotides match TRBD2. CDR1 KGHSH and CDR2 LQKENI come from the germline V gene. Trimming took 1 base from V and 6 from J; bases not matched to a gene: 3. The CDR3 sequence is 15 residues long. The CDR3 DNA reads TGTGCCAGCTCACCACTAGCGGGAGTTTCCGGGGAGCTGTTTTTT. Translation: CASSPLAGVSGELFF.

The V gene is TRBV27, the J gene TRBJ2-5; TRBD2 matches 14 bases. CDR3 length: 18 residues. From germline, CDR1 is MNHEY and CDR2 SMNVEV (reference sequence). V shed 3 bases, J shed 1 base, and the junction held 7 bases outside the gene matches. CDR3 coding DNA: TGTGCCAGCAGTTTCCTACCGGGACTAGCGGGGGCCCAAGAGACCCAGTACTTC. The encoded protein is CASSFLPGLAGAQETQYF.

The V call is TRBV28, the J call TRBJ2-7, with 7 nucleotides matching TRBD2. The CDR3 sequence is 12 residues long. Unmatched junction bases numbered 1, after V lost 4 bases and J lost 4 bases. CDR1 is MDHEN and CDR2 is SYDVKM in the germline V gene. CDR3 protein: CASSWGLYEQYF. As DNA, the CDR3 is TGTGCCAGCAGTTGGGGACTATACGAGCAGTACTTC.

The rearrangement links TRBV19 to TRBJ2-1, with a possible D match to TRBD1 (5 bases). V was shortened by 3 bases and J by 4 bases, with 10 bases between the two germline ends. This CDR3 has 14 residues. Germline loops: CDR1 LNHDA, CDR2 SQIVND (reference sequence). The CDR3 protein is CASSIPRDYNEQFF. The CDR3 DNA follows: TGTGCCAGTAGTATCCCCAGGGATTACAATGAGCAGTTCTTC.

V gene TRBV5-4 combines with J gene TRBJ2-5; tentatively, D is TRBD2 (6 bases). The ends were cut back, 4 bases at V and 9 bases at J, with 16 bases in the middle. The CDR3 loop spans 13 amino acids. The germline CDR1 and CDR2 sequences are SGHNT and YYREEE (reference sequence). CDR3 sequence reads: CASSPALGEAQYF. In nucleotides, the CDR3 is TGTGCCAGCAGCCCTGCCCTAGGGGAGGCCCAGTACTTC.

This clonotype was counted between two and nine times. This sequence joins TRBV6-1 and TRBJ2-3; 8 bases are shared with TRBD1. The V gene end was trimmed by 5 bases and the J gene end by 2 bases; junction bases not matched to a gene: 6. CDR3 length: 15 residues. CDR1 MNHNS and CDR2 SASEGT come from the germline V gene. The chain's CDR3 is CASSTGQVDTDTQYF. CDR3 bases: TGTGCCAGCAGTACGGGACAGGTAGACACAGATACGCAGTATTTT.

This clonotype has a single count. The chain uses TRBV4-3 and TRBJ2-7; 11 nucleotides match TRBD2. Germline CDR1 LGHNA, CDR2 YSLEER. The CDR3 has 15 amino acids. V trimming: 5 bases; J trimming: 2 bases; junction bases outside the gene matches: 5. CDR3 bases: TGCGCCAGCAGCGAAAAACTAGCGGGAGCCTACGAGCAGTACTTC. Protein sequence: CASSEKLAGAYEQYF.

V gene TRBV14 combines with J gene TRBJ1-1; D remains ambiguous. Germline-derived CDR1 and CDR2 are SGHDN and FVKESK. This CDR3 has 13 residues. The V and J ends lost 1 base and 5 bases respectively, with 8 bases between them. This CDR3 reads CASSQGRLTEAFF. In nucleotides, the CDR3 is TGTGCCAGCAGCCAAGGAAGGCTTACTGAAGCTTTCTTT.

V and J are TRBV14 and TRBJ2-7; weak D call: TRBD2 (6 bases). The germline CDR1 and CDR2 sequences are SGHDN and FVKESK. The CDR3 spans 13 residues. V lost 5 bases and J 3 bases, leaving 11 bases between the germline ends. CDR3 bases: TGTGCCAGCAGCGTAGCGGTTCACTACGAGCAGTACTTC. Translation: CASSVAVHYEQYF.

The rearrangement links TRBV11-2 to TRBJ2-7; D possibly corresponds to TRBD2 (6 bases). This CDR3 has 15 residues. V was shortened by 0 bases and J by 5 bases, with 14 bases between the two germline ends. CDR1 is SGHAT, CDR2 FQNNGV, per germline. CDR3 in DNA: TGTGCCAGCAGCTTAGATCTTGTCAGGAGGGACGAGCAGTACTTC. Protein product: CASSLDLVRRDEQYF. Full variable domain (missing parts from reference TRBV11-2 and TRBJ2-7): EAGVAQSPRYKIIEKRQSVAFWCNPISGHATLYWYQQILGQGPKLLIQFQNNGVVDDSQLPKDRFSAERLKGVDSTLKIQPAKLEDSAVYLCASSLDLVRRDEQYFGPGTRLTVT.

The J gene is TRBJ2-6, the V gene TRBV18; D possibly uses TRBD1 or TRBD2 (5 bases each). V gave up 2 bases and J gave up 0 bases, with 23 bases separating them. Germline lookup yields CDR1 KGHSH and CDR2 LQKENI. The CDR3 contains 21 residues. The CDR3 is CASSPGQGVPIGASGANVLTF. In DNA form, the CDR3 reads TGTGCCAGCTCACCAGGGCAGGGAGTCCCTATCGGGGCCTCTGGGGCCAACGTCCTGACTTTC.

The rearrangement joins TRBV24-1 to TRBJ2-1; 8 nucleotides line up with TRBD2. The CDR3 spans 13 residues. CDR1 is KGHDR, CDR2 SFDVKD, per germline. V was pared by 5 bases and J by 6 bases, with 2 bases of the junction left unmatched. CDR3 sequence: CATSVLAGNEQFF. The DNA for the CDR3 is TGTGCCACCAGTGTTCTAGCGGGCAATGAGCAGTTCTTC.